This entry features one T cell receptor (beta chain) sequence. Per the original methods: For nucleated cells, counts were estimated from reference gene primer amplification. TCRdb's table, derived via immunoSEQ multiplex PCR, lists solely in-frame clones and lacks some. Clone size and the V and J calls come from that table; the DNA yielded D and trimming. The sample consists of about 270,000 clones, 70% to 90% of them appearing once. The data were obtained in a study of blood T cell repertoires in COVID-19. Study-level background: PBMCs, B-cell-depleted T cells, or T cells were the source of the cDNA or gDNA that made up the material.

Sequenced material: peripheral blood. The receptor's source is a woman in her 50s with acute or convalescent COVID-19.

CDR3 nucleotides: TGTGCCAGCAGCAAGGGACAGAGCCCCTATCAGCCCCAGCATTTT. Its protein is CASSKGQSPYQPQHF. This sequence joins TRBV5-8 and TRBJ1-5; 7 bases are shared with TRBD1. The CDR3 runs 15 residues. Germline V gives CDR1 SGHTS, CDR2 YDEGEE. J was trimmed by 5 bases and V by 4 bases; bases with no gene match: 9. Drawing the rest from reference TRBV5-8 and TRBJ1-5, the complete variable domain is EAGVTQSPTHLIKTRGQQATLRCSPISGHTSVYWYQQALGLGLQFLLWYDEGEERNRGNFPPRFSGRQFPNYSSELNVNALELEDSALYLCASSKGQSPYQPQHFGDGTRLSIL.